Listed below are T cell receptor beta chains from one sample, sequenced in a study of cytomegalovirus exposure and HLA in healthy donors. Repertoires were generated with immunoSEQ multiplex PCR, while TCRdb's copy carries only in-frame clones and drops some. The sample includes about 160,000 clones, about 80% seen only once; the top ten take about 1.6%. The sequenced sample was PBMCs. Every receptor here comes from a girl aged 10 to 17 in good health and CMV-seropositive. The CDR3 runs from the conserved cysteine through the conserved F or W. The order of the fields is V gene, clone size, D gene, J gene, CDR3 DNA, CDR3 protein. The D gene is left open where the match is weak. The size field is filled for only some rows; it gives once, few, many or a size class.

>TRBV6-1|-|TRBD2|TRBJ2-1
TGTGCCAGCAGTGAAGATACTAGCGGGAGAGACAATGAGCAGTTCTTC
CASSEDTSGRDNEQFF
>TRBV11-2|-|TRBD1|TRBJ1-5
TGTGCCAGCAGCCCTAGCCCTGGGACAGTTAGCAATCAGCCCCAGCATTTT
CASSPSPGTVSNQPQHF
>TRBV2|-|-|TRBJ2-5
TGTGCCAGCAGTGTTAGGGGGGAGACCCAGTACTTC
CASSVRGETQYF
>TRBV6-6|-|TRBD1|TRBJ2-7
TGTGCCAGCAGTTACTCGAGTGGGACAGTTACCTACGAGCAGTACTTC
CASSYSSGTVTYEQYF
>TRBV27|-|-|TRBJ2-4
TGTGCCAGCAGTTTATACAGGGTAACGGGAGCCAAAAACATTCAGTACTTC
CASSLYRVTGAKNIQYF
>TRBV6-1|-|-|TRBJ2-1
TGTGCCAGCACTGCCCAATCCGGCTCCTACAATGAGCAGTTCTTC
CASTAQSGSYNEQFF
>TRBV11-3|-|-|TRBJ2-3
TGTGCCAGCAGCCTCAGGGTAACAGATACGCAGTATTTT
CASSLRVTDTQYF
>TRBV5-1|-|TRBD1|TRBJ1-2
TGCGCCAGCAGCCCCCAAGGACAGGGCAACTATGGCTACACCTTC
CASSPQGQGNYGYTF
>TRBV7-8|once|-|TRBJ1-5
TGTGCCAGCAGCTTATTGGGCCAATATCAGCCCCAGCATTTT
CASSLLGQYQPQHF
>TRBV9|-|TRBD1|TRBJ1-4
TGTGCCAGCAGCGATCATCCGGGACAGGGGGCAACTAATGAAAAACTGTTTTTT
CASSDHPGQGATNEKLFF
>TRBV30|-|TRBD1|TRBJ1-2
TGTGCCTGGAGTGTGACAGGGGCGAACTATGGCTACACCTTC
CAWSVTGANYGYTF
>TRBV27|few|TRBD1|TRBJ2-7
TGTGCCAGCAGCTGGGACAGCTCCTACGAGCAGTACTTC
CASSWDSSYEQYF
>TRBV5-6|-|-|TRBJ2-7
TGTGCCAGCAGCATCCTCCGCGGCGGCGAGCAGTACTTC
CASSILRGGEQYF
>TRBV10-3|once|TRBD1|TRBJ1-1
TGTGCCATCAGTGAGTGGACAGGGATGTTAGGGAGCACTGAAGCTTTCTTT
CAISEWTGMLGSTEAFF
>TRBV25-1|few|TRBD1|TRBJ2-2
TGTGCCAGCAGCCCGCCCACCGGGACAGGGTCCCCCGGGGAGCTGTTTTTT
CASSPPTGTGSPGELFF